A selection of T cell receptor beta chains follows, all from one sample in a study of Ad26.COV2.S vaccination and SARS-CoV-2 variants. This table comes from immunoSEQ multiplex PCR, and its TCRdb copy is limited to in-frame clones, with some not included. The table lists about 400,000 clones, approximately 83% of them singletons. The sequenced sample was peripheral blood, obtained in a trial of Ad26.COV2.S vaccine versus placebo. These receptors all come from a person between 18 and 65 years old who received the Ad26.COV2.S COVID-19 vaccine or a placebo. The CDR3 runs from the conserved cysteine through the conserved F or W. A D gene is named only where the DNA matches it firmly. Clone size is not always given. Where it is, it says once, few, many or a class for expanded clones.

>TRBV13|-|TRBJ1-1|-
TGTGCCAGCAACCCGACGAGGAGGACTGAAGCTTTCTTT
CASNPTRRTEAFF
>TRBV6-4|-|TRBJ2-1|TRBD2
TGTGCCAGCAGCTACGGGACTAGCGGGGCCTACAATGAGCAGTTCTTC
CASSYGTSGAYNEQFF
>TRBV4-3|-|TRBJ2-7|TRBD1
TGCGCCAGCAGCCAAACGGGGACAGGGGGCCACGAGCAGTACTTC
CASSQTGTGGHEQYF
>TRBV2|-|TRBJ1-1|TRBD1
TGTGCCAGCAGTCGTGAGGGGGCTGTTGAAGCTTTCTTT
CASSREGAVEAFF
>TRBV2|-|TRBJ1-2|-
TGTGCCACTAAGGAGGGTAACTATGGCTACACCTTC
CATKEGNYGYTF
>TRBV7-2|-|TRBJ2-3|TRBD2
TGTGCCAGCAGCTTTGGGACTAGCGGGGACGATACGCAGTATTTT
CASSFGTSGDDTQYF
>TRBV28|-|TRBJ2-7|-
TGTGCCAGCAGCCGTCTCGGGACCGAGACCTACGAGCAGTACTTC
CASSRLGTETYEQYF
>TRBV6-5|-|TRBJ1-4|-
TGTGCCAGCAGTTACGAGCCTACTAATGAAAAACTGTTTTTT
CASSYEPTNEKLFF
>TRBV2|-|TRBJ2-5|TRBD2
TGTGCCAGCAGGCTTACTAGCGGCCAAGAGGCCCAGTACTTC
CASRLTSGQEAQYF
>TRBV27|-|TRBJ2-2|TRBD2
TGTGCCAGCTCGCCGGCGGGGAGGGACACCGGGGAGCTGTTTTTT
CASSPAGRDTGELFF
>TRBV7-2|-|TRBJ1-1|-
TGTGCCAGCAGCTTAGCTGGGGCCTACATGAACACTGAAGCTTTCTTT
CASSLAGAYMNTEAFF
>TRBV5-6|-|TRBJ1-2|-
TGTGCCAGCAGCTTGGGGGTCGGCAGGGACTATGGCTACACCTTC
CASSLGVGRDYGYTF
>TRBV6-4|-|TRBJ1-2|-
TGTGCCAGCAGTGTTACAGGGTCTTATGTTGGCTACACCTTC
CASSVTGSYVGYTF
>TRBV6-6|-|TRBJ1-3|-
TGTGCCAGCAGTTACTCTTCAGGCGCCTCTGGAAACACCATATATTTT
CASSYSSGASGNTIYF
>TRBV11-1|-|TRBJ2-5|TRBD2
TGTGCCAGCAGCTCCTGGACTAGCGGGAGAGGGGAGACCCAGTACTTC
CASSSWTSGRGETQYF
>TRBV18|-|TRBJ2-5|TRBD2
TGTGCCAGCGTAAGCGGGGGGAAAGAGACCCAGTACTTC
CASVSGGKETQYF
>TRBV2|few|TRBJ1-1|TRBD1
TGTGCCAGCAGCGCGACAGGGATGACCACTGAAGCTTTCTTT
CASSATGMTTEAFF
>TRBV4-2|once|TRBJ2-1|-
TGTGCCAGCAGCCAAGATCCGAGCAAGGGTGAGCAGTTCTTC
CASSQDPSKGEQFF
>TRBV28|-|TRBJ2-7|-
TGTGCCAGCAGTTTCAGTATAGGGGCTTCCTACGAGCAGTACTTC
CASSFSIGASYEQYF
>TRBV13|-|TRBJ1-5|-
TGTGCCAGCAGCTTAGGAGGTGTGTCCTTCGGCAATCAGCCCCAGCATTTT
CASSLGGVSFGNQPQHF
>TRBV12-3/TRBV12-4|-|TRBJ2-5|-
TGTGCCAGCAGTTGGGGAAGGGTGACCCAGTACTTC
CASSWGRVTQYF
>TRBV11-2|-|TRBJ2-7|TRBD1
TGTGCCAGCAGCCGAACAGACAGGGGGTTATACGAGCAGTACTTC
CASSRTDRGLYEQYF
>TRBV18|-|TRBJ1-5|-
TGTGCCAGCTCACCTAAACTACAGGCCCCAGGGGAGCCCCAGCATTTT
CASSPKLQAPGEPQHF
>TRBV24-1|-|TRBJ2-1|TRBD1
TGTGCCACCAGTGATTGGGAGGGACAGGGCGTAGACAATGAGCAGTTCTTC
CATSDWEGQGVDNEQFF
>TRBV19|-|TRBJ1-1|TRBD1
TGTGCCAGTAGGGACAGGGGCACTGAAGCTTTCTTT
CASRDRGTEAFF
>TRBV19|-|TRBJ1-5|-
TGTGCCAGTAGACATTGGCGTGGCAATCAGCCCCAGCATTTT
CASRHWRGNQPQHF
>TRBV19|-|TRBJ1-1|-
TGTGCCAGTAAGGACCGTTACACTGAAGCTTTCTTT
CASKDRYTEAFF
>TRBV6-6|-|TRBJ2-5|TRBD1
TGTGCCAGCAGTTACTCACGAGACAGGGAAGAGACCCAGTACTTC
CASSYSRDREETQYF
>TRBV18|-|TRBJ2-1|TRBD2
TGTGCCAGCTCACCGGGACTAGCGTATGAGCAGTTCTTC
CASSPGLAYEQFF
>TRBV6-5|-|TRBJ2-3|-
TGTGCCAGCAGTTACGAGATCGCAGATACGCAGTATTTT
CASSYEIADTQYF
>TRBV6-2/TRBV6-3|-|TRBJ2-3|-
TGTGCCAGCAGTTACTTTTACCCAACTAGCACAGATACGCAGTATTTT
CASSYFYPTSTDTQYF
>TRBV18|-|TRBJ1-1|-
TGTGCCAGCTCACCGTCCTCCGGGACTGAAGCTTTCTTT
CASSPSSGTEAFF
>TRBV4-2|-|TRBJ2-5|TRBD1
TGTGCCAGCAGCCAGCAGACAGGGTACCAAGAGACCCAGTACTTC
CASSQQTGYQETQYF
>TRBV6-1|once|TRBJ1-2|-
TGTGCCAGCAGTGAACCCGGGGGAACAGACTATGGCTACACCTTC
CASSEPGGTDYGYTF
>TRBV3-1/TRBV3-2|-|TRBJ2-1|-
TGTGCCAGCAGCGATGGGACTTTGCTCAATGAGCAGTTCTTC
CASSDGTLLNEQFF
>TRBV4-2|-|TRBJ1-1|-
TGTGCCAGCAGCCAGATGGGCCGGGCTGAAGCTTTCTTT
CASSQMGRAEAFF
>TRBV29-1|-|TRBJ1-2|-
TGCAGCGTTGAAGAGCCGCAGAGAGGCTACACCTTC
CSVEEPQRGYTF
>TRBV7-9|few|TRBJ1-3|TRBD1
TGTGCCACGGGGCCGGGACAGGGGAGAAACACCATATATTTT
CATGPGQGRNTIYF
>TRBV10-3|-|TRBJ2-7|-
TGTGCCATCAGTTCCACAGCCTACGAGCAGTACTTC
CAISSTAYEQYF
>TRBV18|-|TRBJ2-1|-
TGTGCCAGCTCACGTTCACTAGCCGCCCGGGATGAGCAGTTCTTC
CASSRSLAARDEQFF
>TRBV3-1/TRBV3-2|-|TRBJ2-2|TRBD2
TGTGCCAGCAGCTCTAGCGGGAGGGGGGAGCTGTTTTTT
CASSSSGRGELFF
>TRBV20-1|-|TRBJ1-5|-
TGCAGTGCTAGTAATCCCCTATATAGCAATCAGCCCCAGCATTTT
CSASNPLYSNQPQHF
>TRBV19|once|TRBJ2-7|-
TGTGCCAGTACGGACAGAGACTCCTACGAGCAGTACTTC
CASTDRDSYEQYF
>TRBV7-9|-|TRBJ2-3|TRBD1
TGTGCCAGCAGCTCGGACAGGGCCACAGATACGCAGTATTTT
CASSSDRATDTQYF
>TRBV3-1/TRBV3-2|-|TRBJ1-5|-
TGTGCCAGCAGCCAAGGACAGCGTGGAGGGAAGCCCCAGCATTTT
CASSQGQRGGKPQHF
>TRBV5-1|-|TRBJ1-4|-
TGCGCCAGCAGCCATGGGCCAACGGGTAACGTTGAAAAACTGTTTTTT
CASSHGPTGNVEKLFF
>TRBV14|-|TRBJ1-3|-
TGTGCCAGCAGGCAACAGGGACCTGGAAACACCATATATTTT
CASRQQGPGNTIYF
>TRBV2|-|TRBJ2-5|-
TGTGCCAGCAGTGAAGCGCTCCCGCCCCAAGAGACCCAGTACTTC
CASSEALPPQETQYF
>TRBV29-1|-|TRBJ2-1|TRBD1
TGCAGCGTCCCATCAACCGGGACAGGGGCGGATATTGAGCAGTTCTTC
CSVPSTGTGADIEQFF
>TRBV11-1|-|TRBJ2-5|TRBD2
TGTGCCAGCAGCTTCCAGGGACTAGTAGTAAGAGAGACCCAGTACTTC
CASSFQGLVVRETQYF
>TRBV7-9|once|TRBJ1-2|-
TGTGCCAGCAGACCGGAGACAGGTCTCGACTATGGCTACACCTTC
CASRPETGLDYGYTF
>TRBV5-6|-|TRBJ1-2|-
TGTGCCAGCATCCGGGATAGGGGTAACTATGGCTACACCTTC
CASIRDRGNYGYTF
>TRBV5-1|-|TRBJ2-2|-
TGCGCCAGCAGCAATGTTAGGGGGACTGCCAGTACCGGGGAGCTGTTTTTT
CASSNVRGTASTGELFF
>TRBV21-1|-|TRBJ2-1|-
TGTGCCAGCAGCAACGACAGGCCCTACAATGAGCAGTTCTTC
CASSNDRPYNEQFF
>TRBV30|-|TRBJ1-5|TRBD1
TGTGCCTGGTCCCCCGGGACAGGGGCCCAGCCCCAGCATTTT
CAWSPGTGAQPQHF